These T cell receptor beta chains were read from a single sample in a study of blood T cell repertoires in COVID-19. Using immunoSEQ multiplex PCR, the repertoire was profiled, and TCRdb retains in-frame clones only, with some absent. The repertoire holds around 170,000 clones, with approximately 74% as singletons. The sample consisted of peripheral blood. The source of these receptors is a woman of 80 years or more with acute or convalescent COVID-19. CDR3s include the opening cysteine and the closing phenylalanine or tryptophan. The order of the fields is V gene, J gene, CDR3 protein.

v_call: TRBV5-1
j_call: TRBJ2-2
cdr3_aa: CASSIQATTGELFF

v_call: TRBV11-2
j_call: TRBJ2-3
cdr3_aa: CASSLSGDTQYF

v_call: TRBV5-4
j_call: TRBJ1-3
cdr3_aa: CASSLDRGLTGNTIYF

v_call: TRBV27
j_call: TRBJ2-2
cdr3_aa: CASQQGLFF

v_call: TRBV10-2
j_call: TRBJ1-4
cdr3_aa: CASKKTGDRPDEKLFF

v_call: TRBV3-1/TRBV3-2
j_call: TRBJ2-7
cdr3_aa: CASSPYTGLAVSSYEQYF

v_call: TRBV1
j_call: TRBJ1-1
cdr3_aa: CTSSHPLFVNTEAFF

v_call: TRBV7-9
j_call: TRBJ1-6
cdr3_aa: CASSLAAGYSPLHF

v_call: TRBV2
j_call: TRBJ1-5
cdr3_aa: CASSENYGAIEPQHF

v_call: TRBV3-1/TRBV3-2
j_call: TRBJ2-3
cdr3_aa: CASSQDRAGGGIVDTQYF

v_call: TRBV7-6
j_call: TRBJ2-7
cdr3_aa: CASSLGASGTYEQYF

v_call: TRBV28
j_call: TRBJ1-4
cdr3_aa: CASSFGDYNEKLFF

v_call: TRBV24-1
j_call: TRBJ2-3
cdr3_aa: CATSEPQGGTSASTDTQYF

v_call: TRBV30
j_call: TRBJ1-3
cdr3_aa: CAWTRGVPSGNTIYF

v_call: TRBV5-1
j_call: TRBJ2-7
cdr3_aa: CASSADNSYEQYF

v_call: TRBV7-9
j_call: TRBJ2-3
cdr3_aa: CASTHRQGSTDTQYF

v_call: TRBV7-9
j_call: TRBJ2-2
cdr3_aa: CASSLGTSFTGELFF

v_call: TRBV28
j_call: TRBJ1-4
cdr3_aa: CASNSGVHEKLFF

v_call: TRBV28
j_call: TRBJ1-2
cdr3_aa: CASSLTGTGNYGYTF

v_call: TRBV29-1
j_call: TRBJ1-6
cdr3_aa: CSVLAGQGDSPLHF

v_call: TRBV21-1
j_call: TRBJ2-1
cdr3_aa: CASSSCGWAAGPYNEQFF

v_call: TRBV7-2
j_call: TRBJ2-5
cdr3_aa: CASSLAGGAQETQYF

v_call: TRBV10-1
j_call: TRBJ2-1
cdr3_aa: CASSVGTSNKVFF

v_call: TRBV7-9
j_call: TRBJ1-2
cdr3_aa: CASTLWGDYGYTF

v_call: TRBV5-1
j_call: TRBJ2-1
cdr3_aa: CASSSRLAASSYNEQFF

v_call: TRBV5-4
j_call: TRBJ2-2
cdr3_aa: CASSPSGNTGELFF

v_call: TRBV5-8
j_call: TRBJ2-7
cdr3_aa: CASNHFGGPQLSYEQYF

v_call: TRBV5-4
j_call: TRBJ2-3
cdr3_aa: CASSSGRGTGTDTQYF

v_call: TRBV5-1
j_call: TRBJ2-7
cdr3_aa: CASSLAVVAGSYEQYF

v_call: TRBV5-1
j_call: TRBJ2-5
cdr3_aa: CASRRELTQETQYF

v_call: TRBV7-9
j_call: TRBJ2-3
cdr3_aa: CASSPSGREADTQYF

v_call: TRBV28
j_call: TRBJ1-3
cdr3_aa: CASHLTGGSGNTIYF

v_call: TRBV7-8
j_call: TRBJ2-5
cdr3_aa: CASSSQRGTQYF

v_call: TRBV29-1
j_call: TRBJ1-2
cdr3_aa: CSAGDTFYGYTF

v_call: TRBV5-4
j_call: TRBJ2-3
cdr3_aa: CASSSLGESSDTQYF

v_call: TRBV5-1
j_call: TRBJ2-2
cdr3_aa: CASSLDGTSGGGELFF

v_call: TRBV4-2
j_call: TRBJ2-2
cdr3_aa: CASRVDLGGELFF

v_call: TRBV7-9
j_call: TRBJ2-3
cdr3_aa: CASTLAGVGDTQYF

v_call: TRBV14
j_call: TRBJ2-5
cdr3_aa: CASSQTSGAETQYF

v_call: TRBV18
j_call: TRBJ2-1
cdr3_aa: CASSPPMLFTESHEQFF

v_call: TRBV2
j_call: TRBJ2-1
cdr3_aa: CASKAGLAGYNEQFF

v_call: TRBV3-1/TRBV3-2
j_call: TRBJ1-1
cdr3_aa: CASSQPQGRETEAFF

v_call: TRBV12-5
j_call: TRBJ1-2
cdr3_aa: CASGYTTGGRGYTF

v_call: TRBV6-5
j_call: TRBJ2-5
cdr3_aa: CASSYTAGGGETQYF

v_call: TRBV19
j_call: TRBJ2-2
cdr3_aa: CASSPFWESAGELFF

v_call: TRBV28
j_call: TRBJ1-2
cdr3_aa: CASSQNYGYTF

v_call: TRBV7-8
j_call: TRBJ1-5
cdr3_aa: CASSLGTGGARQPQHF

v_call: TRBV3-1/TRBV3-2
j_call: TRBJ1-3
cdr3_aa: CASSPSGISGNTIYF

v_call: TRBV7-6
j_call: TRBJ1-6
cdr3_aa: CASSLEGHPGPGLTLHF

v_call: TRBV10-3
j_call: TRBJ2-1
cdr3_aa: CAISEWGGTSGRDEQFF

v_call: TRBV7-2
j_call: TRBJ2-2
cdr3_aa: CASSLRASRGGELFF

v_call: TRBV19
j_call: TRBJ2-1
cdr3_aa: CASSISSGSSYNEQFF

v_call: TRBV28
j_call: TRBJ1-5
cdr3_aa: CASNTGGYQPQHF

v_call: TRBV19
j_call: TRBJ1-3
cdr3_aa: CASTSPKRNGNTIYF

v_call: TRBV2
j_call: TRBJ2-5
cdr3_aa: CASSEFFRQETQYF

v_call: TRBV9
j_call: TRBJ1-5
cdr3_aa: CASSVSQNQPQHF

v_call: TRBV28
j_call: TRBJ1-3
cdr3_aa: CASSSIGQGGNTIYF

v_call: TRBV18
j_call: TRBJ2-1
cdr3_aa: CASSPPITSSLFDEQFF

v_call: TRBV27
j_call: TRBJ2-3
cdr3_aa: CASSLYLGLKTSTDTQYF